This entry is about one T cell receptor beta chain. What antigen it recognizes has not been identified. No qualities accompany the bases; no much larger clone lies one base away. This sample is part of a study of CD8+CD57+ T cells in acquired aplastic anemia (dated by TCRdb to the late 2010s). Turning to the overall study: On average, sorted CD4+ and CD8+ cells yielded 2.5 to 3.5 ug of extracted DNA, with a range of roughly 0.18 to 30 ug. For healthy donor samples, the average read count was about 9.9 million for CD4+ cells and 11 million to 14 million for CD8+ cells.

General findings and caveats noted by the study authors: Although roughly 30 CD8+ CDR3 sequences were shared by patients and controls, these sequences appeared highly expressed in patients and within the immunodominant clones of patients. Patients and healthy controls showed no significant difference in CD8+ Simpson's diversity (P=0.060).

In this study, sorted CD4+ and CD8+ T cells from the blood of healthy subjects and of severe aplastic anemia patients had their TCR repertoires deep-sequenced. Ficoll-Paque density gradient centrifugation was used to isolate peripheral blood mononuclear cells. Before DNA extraction, CD4+ and CD8+ T cells were sorted with FACS or magnetic beads. TCR beta VDJ combination and CDR3 sequence profiling used genomic DNA as the template. An Illumina HiSeq 2000 was the platform used for TCR repertoire sequencing. Under the source paper's analysis protocol: TRBV/TRBJ rearrangement plots, CDR3 size and DJ length profiles, and Simpson's diversity index were used to evaluate the repertoires. The immunodominant clone was defined as the most abundant DNA sequence in deep sequencing data. CDR3 amino acid sequences were screened for sharing across subjects and compared with published repertoires and the VDJdb database. TCRdb's own reprocessing of the public reads used fastp at Q25 and MiXCR and kept productive beta chains. When rows share a CDR3 protein, they turn into one entry using the most common DNA and genes. The V and J calls were not made by the authors but by TCRdb's processing. In all, the sample holds tens of thousands of distinct CDR3 sequences, and around 69% of those were seen once. Of the sample, 34% is held by the ten largest clones.

CDR1 and CDR2 are read off the germline V gene as ENHRY and SYGVKD. The cysteine opens and the phenylalanine closes a CDR3 of 16 amino acids. Only the CDR3 DNA is retained, 48 bases long and in frame from the first base. Trimming takes 0 bases from V and 4 bases from J, and the germline ends sit 12 bases apart. Sequencing was carried out using sorted CD4+, CD8+, or CD8+CD57+ T cells (not recorded which) from PBMCs. The chain links TRBV10-3 with TRBJ2-2; a tentative D match to TRBD2 spans 6 bases. The receptor was derived from a human donor in good health, serving as a control. The CDR3 region: CAISESRYGSTGELFF. In nucleotide form, the sequence is TGTGCCATCAGTGAGTCGAGGTACGGGAGCACCGGGGAGCTGTTTTTT.